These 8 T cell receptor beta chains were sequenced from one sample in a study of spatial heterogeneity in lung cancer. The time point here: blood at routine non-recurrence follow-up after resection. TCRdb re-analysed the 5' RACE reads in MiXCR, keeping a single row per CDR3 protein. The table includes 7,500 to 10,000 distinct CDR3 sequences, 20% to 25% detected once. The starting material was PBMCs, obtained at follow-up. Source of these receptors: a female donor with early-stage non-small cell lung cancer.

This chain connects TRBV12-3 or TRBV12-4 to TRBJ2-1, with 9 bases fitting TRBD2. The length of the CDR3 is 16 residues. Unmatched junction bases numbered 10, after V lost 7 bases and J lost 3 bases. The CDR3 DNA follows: TGTGCCAGCACCTCAAGGGAAGCGGGAGGCTACAATGAGCAGTTCTTC. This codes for CASTSREAGGYNEQFF.

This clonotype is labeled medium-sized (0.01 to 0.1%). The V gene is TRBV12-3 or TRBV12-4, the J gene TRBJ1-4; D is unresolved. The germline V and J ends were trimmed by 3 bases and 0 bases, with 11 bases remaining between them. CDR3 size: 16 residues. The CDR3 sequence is CASSFGLRTTNEKLFF. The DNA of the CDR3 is TGTGCCAGCAGTTTCGGCCTAAGAACAACTAATGAAAAACTGTTTTTT.

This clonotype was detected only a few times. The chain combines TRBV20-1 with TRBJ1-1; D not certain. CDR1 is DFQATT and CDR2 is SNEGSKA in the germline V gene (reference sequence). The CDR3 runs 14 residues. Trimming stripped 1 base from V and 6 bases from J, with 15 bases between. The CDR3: CSARGREPYAEAFF. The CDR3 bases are TGCAGTGCTAGAGGACGGGAACCTTACGCTGAAGCTTTCTTT.

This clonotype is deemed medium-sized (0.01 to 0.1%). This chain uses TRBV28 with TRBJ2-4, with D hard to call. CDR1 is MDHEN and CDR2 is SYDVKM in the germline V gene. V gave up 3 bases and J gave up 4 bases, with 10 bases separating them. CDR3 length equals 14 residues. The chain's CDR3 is CASSFRGPKNIQYF. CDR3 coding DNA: TGTGCCAGCAGTTTCAGAGGACCTAAAAACATTCAGTACTTC.

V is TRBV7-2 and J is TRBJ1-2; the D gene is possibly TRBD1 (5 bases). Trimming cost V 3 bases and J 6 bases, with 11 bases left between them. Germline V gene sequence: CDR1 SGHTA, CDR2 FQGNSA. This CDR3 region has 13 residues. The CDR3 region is CASSLIVGHGYTF. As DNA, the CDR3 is TGTGCCAGCAGCTTGATAGTGGGGCATGGCTACACCTTC.

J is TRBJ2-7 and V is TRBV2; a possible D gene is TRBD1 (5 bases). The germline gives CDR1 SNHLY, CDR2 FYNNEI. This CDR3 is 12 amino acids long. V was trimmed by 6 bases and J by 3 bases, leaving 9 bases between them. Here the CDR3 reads CASSDQGYEQYF. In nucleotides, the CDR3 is TGTGCCAGCAGCGATCAGGGCTACGAGCAGTACTTC.

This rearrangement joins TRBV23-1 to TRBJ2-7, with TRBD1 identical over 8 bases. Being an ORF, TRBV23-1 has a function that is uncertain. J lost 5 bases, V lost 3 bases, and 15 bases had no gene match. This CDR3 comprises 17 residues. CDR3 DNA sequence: TGCGCCAGCAGTCATCCACCAGGACAGGGTTATTTCCACGAGCAGTACTTC. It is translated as CASSHPPGQGYFHEQYF.

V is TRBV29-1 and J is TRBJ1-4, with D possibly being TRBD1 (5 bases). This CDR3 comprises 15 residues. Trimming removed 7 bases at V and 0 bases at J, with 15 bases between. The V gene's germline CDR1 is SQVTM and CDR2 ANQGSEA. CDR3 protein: CSAGATRTTNEKLFF. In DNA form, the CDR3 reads TGCAGCGCCGGGGCAACCCGGACAACTAATGAAAAACTGTTTTTT.